The source of this TCR beta chain is a study of regulatory T cells in long-lasting Graves disease. General study points: Favoring TRBV28, TRBJ1-2 and TRBJ2-5 was a feature seen in persistent disease.

CDR3-region Arm-PCR and iRepertoire HTBI primers produced the TCR beta libraries. TCRdb reprocessed the multiplex PCR reads via MiXCR and lists one record per CDR3 protein. The data show around 430,000 distinct CDR3 sequences, approximately 22% seen once. The sample holds a few counts of this clonotype. Its antigen is not identified. Germline V CDR1 and CDR2: SGHTA, FQGNSA. The CDR3 loop spans 15 amino acids. Trimming took off 1 base at V and 7 bases at J, with 14 bases between the two ends. The time point is: persistent/refractory GD, antithyroid drugs over 5 years with positive TRAb. The TCR library used RNA extracted from PBMCs.

The source material was peripheral blood mononuclear cells (PBMCs), sampled when the disease was refractory, from a patient treated with antithyroid drugs. The chain combines TRBV7-2 with TRBJ1-5; D possibly corresponds to TRBD1 (6 bases). This sequence was found in a female donor with Graves disease. CDR3 sequence: CASSLEAGVEQPQHF. CDR3 coding DNA: TGTGCCAGCAGCTTAGAGGCAGGGGTGGAACAGCCCCAGCATTTT.